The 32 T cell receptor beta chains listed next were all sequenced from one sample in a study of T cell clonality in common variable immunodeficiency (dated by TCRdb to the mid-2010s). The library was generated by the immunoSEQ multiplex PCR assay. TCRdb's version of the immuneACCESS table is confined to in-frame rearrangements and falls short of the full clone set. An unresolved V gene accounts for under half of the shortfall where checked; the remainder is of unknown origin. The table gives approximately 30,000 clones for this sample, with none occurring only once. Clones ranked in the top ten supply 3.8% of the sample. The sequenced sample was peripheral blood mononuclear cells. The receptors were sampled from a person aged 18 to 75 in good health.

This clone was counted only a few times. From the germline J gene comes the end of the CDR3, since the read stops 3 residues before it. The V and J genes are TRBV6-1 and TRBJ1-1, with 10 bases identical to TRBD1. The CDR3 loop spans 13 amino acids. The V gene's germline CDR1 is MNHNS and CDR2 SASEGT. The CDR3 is CASSETDRGRAFF. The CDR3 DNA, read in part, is TGTGCCAGCAGTGAAACCGACAGGGGGCGA.

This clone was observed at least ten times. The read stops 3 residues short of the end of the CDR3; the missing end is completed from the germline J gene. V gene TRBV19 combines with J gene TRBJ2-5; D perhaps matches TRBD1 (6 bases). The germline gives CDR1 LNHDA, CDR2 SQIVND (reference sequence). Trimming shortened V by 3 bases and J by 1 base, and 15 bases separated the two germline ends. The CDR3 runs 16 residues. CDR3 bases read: TGTGCCAGTAGTATGGTTCAGGGGTTCGGCCAAGAGACC. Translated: CASSMVQGFGQET. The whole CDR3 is CASSMVQGFGQETQYF.

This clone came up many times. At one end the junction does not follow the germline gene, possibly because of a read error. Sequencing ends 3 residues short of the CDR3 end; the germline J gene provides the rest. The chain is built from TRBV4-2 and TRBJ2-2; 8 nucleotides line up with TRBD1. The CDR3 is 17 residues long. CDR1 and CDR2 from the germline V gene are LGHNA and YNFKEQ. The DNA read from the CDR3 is TGCGCCAGCAGCCAAGATTCAATCAGGGGGCGGGATGAAAAG. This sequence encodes CASSQDSIRGRDEK. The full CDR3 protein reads CASSQDSIRGRDEKLFF.

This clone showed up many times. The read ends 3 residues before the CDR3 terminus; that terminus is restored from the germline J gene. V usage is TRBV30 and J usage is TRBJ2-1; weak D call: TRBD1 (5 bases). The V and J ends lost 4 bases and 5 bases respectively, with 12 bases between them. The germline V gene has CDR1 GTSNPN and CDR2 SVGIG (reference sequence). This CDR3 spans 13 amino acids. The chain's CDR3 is CAWNRRENNEQFF. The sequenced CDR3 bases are TGTGCCTGGAACAGGCGAGAGAACAATGAG. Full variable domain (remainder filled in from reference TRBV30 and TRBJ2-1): SQTIHQWPATLVQPVGSPLSLECTVEGTSNPNLYWYRQAAGRGLQLLFYSVGIGQISSEVPQNLSASRPQDRQFILSSKKLLLSDSGFYLCAWNRRENNEQFFGPGTRLTVL.

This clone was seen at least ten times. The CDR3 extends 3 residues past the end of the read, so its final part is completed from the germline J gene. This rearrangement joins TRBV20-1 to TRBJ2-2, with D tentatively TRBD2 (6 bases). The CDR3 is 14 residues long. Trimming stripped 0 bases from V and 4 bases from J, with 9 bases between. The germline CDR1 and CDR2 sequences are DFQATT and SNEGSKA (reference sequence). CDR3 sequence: CSARDRRGTGELFF. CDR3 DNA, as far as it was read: TGCAGTGCTAGAGATAGGCGGGGCACCGGGGAG.

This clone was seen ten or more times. The CDR3 is CASSLVQGNSPLHF. The CDR3 bases that were read are TGTGCCAGCAGCTTGGTGCAGGGGAATTCACCC. The chain links TRBV5-6 to TRBJ1-6; the D gene is possibly TRBD1 (6 bases). The read falls 3 residues short of the CDR3 end, and the missing part is taken from the germline J gene. CDR1 and CDR2 (germline): SGHDT, YYEEEE. The CDR3 loop spans 14 amino acids. Trimming cost V 0 bases and J 7 bases, with 8 bases left between them.

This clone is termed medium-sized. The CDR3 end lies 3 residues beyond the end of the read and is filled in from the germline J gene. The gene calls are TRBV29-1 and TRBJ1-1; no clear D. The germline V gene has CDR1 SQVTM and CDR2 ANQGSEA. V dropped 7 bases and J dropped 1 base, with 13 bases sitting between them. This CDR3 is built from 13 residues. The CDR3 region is CSAAEGTNTEAFF. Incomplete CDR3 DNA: TGCAGCGCCGCAGAAGGTACGAACACTGAA.

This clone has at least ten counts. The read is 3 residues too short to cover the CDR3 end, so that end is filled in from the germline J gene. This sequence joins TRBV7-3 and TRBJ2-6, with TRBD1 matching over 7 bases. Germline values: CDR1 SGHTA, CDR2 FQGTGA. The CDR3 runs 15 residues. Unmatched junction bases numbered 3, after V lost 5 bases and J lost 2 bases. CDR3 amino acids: CASSKGTAGANVLTF. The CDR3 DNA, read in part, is TGTGCCAGCAGCAAAGGGACAGCTGGGGCCAACGTC.

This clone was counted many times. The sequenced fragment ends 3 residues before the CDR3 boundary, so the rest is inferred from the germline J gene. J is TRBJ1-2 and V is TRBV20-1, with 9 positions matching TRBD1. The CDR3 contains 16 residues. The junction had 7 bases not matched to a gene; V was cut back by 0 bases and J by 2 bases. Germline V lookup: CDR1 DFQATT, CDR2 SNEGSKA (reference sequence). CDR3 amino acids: CSARDYRTGENYGYTF. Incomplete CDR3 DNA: TGCAGTGCTAGAGACTATCGGACAGGGGAGAACTATGGC.

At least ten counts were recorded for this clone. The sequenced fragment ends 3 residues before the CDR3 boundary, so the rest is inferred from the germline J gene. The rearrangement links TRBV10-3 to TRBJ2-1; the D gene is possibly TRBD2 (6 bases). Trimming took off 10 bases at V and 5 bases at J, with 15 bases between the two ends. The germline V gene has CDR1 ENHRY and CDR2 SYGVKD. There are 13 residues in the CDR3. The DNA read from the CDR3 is TGTGCCACCCACCTCGGGGGAGACAATGAG. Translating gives CATHLGGDNE. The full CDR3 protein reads CATHLGGDNEQFF.

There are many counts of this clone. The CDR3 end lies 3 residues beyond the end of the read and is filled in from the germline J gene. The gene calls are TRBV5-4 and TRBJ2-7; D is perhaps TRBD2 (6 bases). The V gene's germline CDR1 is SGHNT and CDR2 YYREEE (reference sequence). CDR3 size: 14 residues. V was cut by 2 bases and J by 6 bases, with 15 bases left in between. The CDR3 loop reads CASSFTGTGREQYF. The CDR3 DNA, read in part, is TGTGCCAGCAGCTTCACCGGGACTGGGCGCGAG. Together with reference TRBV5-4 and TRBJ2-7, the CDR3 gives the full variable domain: ETGVTQSPTHLIKTRGQQVTLRCSSQSGHNTVSWYQQALGQGPQFIFQYYREEENGRGNFPPRFSGLQFPNYSSELNVNALELDDSALYLCASSFTGTGREQYFGPGTRLTVT.

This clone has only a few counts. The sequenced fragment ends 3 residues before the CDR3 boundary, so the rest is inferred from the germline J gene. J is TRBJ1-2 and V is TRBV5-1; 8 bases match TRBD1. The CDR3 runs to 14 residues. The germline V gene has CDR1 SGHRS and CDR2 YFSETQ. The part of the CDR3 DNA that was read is TGCGCCAGCAGCTTCGGACAGGGACTCTACGAC. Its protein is CASSFGQGLYD. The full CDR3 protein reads CASSFGQGLYDYTF. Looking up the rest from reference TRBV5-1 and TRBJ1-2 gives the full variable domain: KAGVTQTPRYLIKTRGQQVTLSCSPISGHRSVSWYQQTPGQGLQFLFEYFSETQRNKGNFPGRFSGRQFSNSRSEMNVSTLELGDSALYLCASSFGQGLYDYTFGSGTRLTVV.

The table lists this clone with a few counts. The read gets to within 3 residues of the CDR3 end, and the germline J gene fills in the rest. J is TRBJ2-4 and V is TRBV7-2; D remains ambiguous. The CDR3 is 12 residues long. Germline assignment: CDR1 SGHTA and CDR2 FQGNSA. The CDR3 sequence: CASSPSNYGQYF. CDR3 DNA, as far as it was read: TGTGCCAGCAGCCCAAGTAACTATGGT.

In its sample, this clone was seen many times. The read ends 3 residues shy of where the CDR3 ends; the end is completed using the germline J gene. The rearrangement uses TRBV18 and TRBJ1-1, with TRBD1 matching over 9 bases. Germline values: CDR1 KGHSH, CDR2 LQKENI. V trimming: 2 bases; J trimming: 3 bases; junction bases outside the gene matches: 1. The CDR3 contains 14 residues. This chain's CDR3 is CASSPDRGDTEAFF. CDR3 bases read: TGTGCCAGCTCACCAGACAGGGGGGACACTGAA.

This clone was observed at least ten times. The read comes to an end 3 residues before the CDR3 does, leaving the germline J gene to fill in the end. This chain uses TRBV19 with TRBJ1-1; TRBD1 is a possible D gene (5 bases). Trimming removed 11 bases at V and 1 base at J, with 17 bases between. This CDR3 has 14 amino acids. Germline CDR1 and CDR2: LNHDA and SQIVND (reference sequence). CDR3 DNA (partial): TGTGCCGTCGCGGGGGGGGAGAGGAACACTGAA. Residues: CAVAGGERNTE. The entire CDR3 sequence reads CAVAGGERNTEAFF.

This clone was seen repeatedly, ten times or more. The CDR3 is CASSQWTGAQELGYTF. The part of the CDR3 DNA that was read is TGCGCCAGCAGCCAATGGACAGGGGCCCAAGAGTTGGGC. The V call is TRBV4-1, the J call TRBJ1-2; TRBD1 matches at 9 bases. The CDR3 extends 3 residues past the end of the read, so its final part is completed from the germline J gene. The V gene's germline CDR1 is MGHRA and CDR2 YSYEKL. CDR3 length: 16 residues.

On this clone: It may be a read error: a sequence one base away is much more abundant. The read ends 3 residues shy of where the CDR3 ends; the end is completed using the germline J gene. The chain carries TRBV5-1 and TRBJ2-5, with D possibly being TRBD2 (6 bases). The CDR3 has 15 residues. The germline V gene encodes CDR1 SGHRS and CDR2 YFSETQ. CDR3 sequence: CASSSRGPLRDTQYF. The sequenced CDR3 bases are TGCGCCAGCAGCTCTCGGGGTCCCCTGCGGGATACC.

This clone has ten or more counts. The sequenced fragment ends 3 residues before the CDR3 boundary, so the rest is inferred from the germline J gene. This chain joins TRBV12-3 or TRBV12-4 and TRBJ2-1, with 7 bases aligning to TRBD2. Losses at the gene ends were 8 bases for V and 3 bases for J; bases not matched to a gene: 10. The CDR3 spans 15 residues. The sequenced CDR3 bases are TGTGCCAGCTCAGGAGCTAGCGGAGGCTACAATGAG. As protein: CASSGASGGYNE. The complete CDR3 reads CASSGASGGYNEQFF.

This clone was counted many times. Here the CDR3 reads CASSLGLRGEDEQFF. CDR3 DNA (partial): TGCGCCAGCAGCTTGGGGCTCAGGGGAGAGGATGAG. The rearrangement uses TRBV5-1 and TRBJ2-1; D is perhaps TRBD1 (6 bases). The CDR3 extends 3 residues past the end of the read, so its final part is completed from the germline J gene. The germline CDR1 and CDR2 sequences are SGHRS and YFSETQ. Trimming took off 0 bases at V and 8 bases at J, with 15 bases between the two ends. The CDR3 covers 15 residues.

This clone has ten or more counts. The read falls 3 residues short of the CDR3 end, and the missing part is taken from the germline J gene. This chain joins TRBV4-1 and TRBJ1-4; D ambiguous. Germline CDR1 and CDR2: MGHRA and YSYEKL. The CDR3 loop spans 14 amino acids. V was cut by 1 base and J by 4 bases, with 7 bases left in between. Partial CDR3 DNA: TGCGCCAGCAGCCAAGGACTGGTTAATGAAAAA. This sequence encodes CASSQGLVNEK. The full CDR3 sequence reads CASSQGLVNEKLFF.

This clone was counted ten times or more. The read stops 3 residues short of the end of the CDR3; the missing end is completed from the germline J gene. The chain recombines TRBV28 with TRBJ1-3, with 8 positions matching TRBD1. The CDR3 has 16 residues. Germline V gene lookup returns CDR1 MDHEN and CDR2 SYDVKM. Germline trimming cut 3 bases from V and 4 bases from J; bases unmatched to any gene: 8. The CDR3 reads CASSLGQVHSGNTIYF. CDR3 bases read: TGTGCCAGCAGTTTGGGACAGGTACACTCAGGAAACACC.

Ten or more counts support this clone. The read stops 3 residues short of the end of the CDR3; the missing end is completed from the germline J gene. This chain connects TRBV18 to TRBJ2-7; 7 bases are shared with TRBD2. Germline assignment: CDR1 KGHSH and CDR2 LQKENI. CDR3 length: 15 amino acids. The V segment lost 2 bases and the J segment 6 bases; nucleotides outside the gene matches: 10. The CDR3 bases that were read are TGTGCCAGCTCACCATACGCGGGAGAGAGTGGCGAG. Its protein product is CASSPYAGESGE. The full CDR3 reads CASSPYAGESGEQYF.

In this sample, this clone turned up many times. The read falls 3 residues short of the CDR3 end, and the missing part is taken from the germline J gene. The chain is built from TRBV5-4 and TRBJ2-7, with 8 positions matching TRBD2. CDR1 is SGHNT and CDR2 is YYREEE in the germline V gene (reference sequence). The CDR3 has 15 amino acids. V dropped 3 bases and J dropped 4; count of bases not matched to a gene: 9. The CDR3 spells CASSSPGLGAYEQYF. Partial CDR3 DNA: TGTGCCAGCAGCTCTCCGGGACTAGGGGCGTACGAG.

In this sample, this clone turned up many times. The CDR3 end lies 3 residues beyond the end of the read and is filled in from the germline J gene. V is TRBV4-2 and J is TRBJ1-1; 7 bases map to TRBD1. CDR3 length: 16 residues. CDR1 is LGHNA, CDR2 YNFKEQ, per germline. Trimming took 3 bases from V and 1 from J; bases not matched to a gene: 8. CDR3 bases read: TGTGCCAGCAGCCAGGAAGGGGGCAGATGGAACACTGAA. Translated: CASSQEGGRWNTE. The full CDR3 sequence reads CASSQEGGRWNTEAFF.

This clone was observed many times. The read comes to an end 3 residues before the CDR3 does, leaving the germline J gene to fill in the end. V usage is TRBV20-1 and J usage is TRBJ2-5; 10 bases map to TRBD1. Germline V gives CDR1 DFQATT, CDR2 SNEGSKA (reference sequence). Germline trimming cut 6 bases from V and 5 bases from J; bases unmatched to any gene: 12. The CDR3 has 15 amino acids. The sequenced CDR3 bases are TGCAGTGCCGACTCTGGGACAGGGGTTTTTGAGACC. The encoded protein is CSADSGTGVFET. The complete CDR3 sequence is CSADSGTGVFETQYF.

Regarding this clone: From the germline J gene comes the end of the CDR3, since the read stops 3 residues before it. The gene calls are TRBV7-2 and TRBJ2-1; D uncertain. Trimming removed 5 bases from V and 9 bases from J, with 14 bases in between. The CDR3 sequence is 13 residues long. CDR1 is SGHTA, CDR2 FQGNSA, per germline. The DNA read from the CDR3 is TGTGCCAGCAGCCCCGATTTCGGCGGTGAG. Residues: CASSPDFGGE. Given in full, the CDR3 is CASSPDFGGEQFF.

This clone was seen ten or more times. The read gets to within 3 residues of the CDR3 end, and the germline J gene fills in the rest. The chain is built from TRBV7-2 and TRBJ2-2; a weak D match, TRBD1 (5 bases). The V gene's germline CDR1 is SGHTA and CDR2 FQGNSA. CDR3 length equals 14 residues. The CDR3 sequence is CASSFSGANEKLFF. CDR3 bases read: TGTGCCAGCAGCTTCTCTGGGGCTAATGAAAAG.

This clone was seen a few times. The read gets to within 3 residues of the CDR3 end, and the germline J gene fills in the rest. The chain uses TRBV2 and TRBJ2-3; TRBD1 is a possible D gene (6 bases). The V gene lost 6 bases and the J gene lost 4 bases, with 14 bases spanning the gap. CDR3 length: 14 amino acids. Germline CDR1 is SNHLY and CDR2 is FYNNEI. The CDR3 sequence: CASSPQGGADTQYF. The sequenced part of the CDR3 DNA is TGTGCCAGCAGCCCACAGGGTGGGGCAGATACG.

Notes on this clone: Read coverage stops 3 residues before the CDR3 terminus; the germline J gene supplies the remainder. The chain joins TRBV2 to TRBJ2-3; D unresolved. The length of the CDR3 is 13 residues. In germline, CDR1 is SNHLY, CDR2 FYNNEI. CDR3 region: CASSLYSNQPQYF. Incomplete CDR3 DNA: TGTGCCAGCAGTCTATATAGCAATCAGCCG.

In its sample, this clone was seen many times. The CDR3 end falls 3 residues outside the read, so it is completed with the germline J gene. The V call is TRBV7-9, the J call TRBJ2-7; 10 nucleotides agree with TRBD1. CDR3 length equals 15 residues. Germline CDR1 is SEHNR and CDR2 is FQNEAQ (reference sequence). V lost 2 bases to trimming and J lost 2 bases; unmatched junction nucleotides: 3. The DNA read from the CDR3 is TGTGCCAGCAGCTTAACCGGGACAGGGGCCTACGAG. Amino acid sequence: CASSLTGTGAYE. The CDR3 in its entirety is CASSLTGTGAYEQYF.

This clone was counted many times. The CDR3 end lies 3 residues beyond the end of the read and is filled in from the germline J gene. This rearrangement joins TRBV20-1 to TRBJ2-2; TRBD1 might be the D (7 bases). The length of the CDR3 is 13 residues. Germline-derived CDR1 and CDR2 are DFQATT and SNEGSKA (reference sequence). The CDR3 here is CSAAGGGIEKLFF. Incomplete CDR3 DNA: TGCAGTGCCGCCGGAGGGGGCATAGAAAAG.

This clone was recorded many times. CDR3 DNA (partial): TGCGCCAGCAGCCTCGGACTAGCGGGAGTGGGTGAAGAGACC. Its protein product is CASSLGLAGVGEET. The CDR3 in its entirety is CASSLGLAGVGEETQYF. The chain couples TRBV5-1 to TRBJ2-5; 13 bases align to TRBD2. From the germline J gene comes the end of the CDR3, since the read stops 3 residues before it. The CDR3 covers 17 residues. V was pared by 4 bases and J by 3 bases, with 9 bases of the junction left unmatched. Germline CDR1 reads SGHRS; CDR2 reads YFSETQ.